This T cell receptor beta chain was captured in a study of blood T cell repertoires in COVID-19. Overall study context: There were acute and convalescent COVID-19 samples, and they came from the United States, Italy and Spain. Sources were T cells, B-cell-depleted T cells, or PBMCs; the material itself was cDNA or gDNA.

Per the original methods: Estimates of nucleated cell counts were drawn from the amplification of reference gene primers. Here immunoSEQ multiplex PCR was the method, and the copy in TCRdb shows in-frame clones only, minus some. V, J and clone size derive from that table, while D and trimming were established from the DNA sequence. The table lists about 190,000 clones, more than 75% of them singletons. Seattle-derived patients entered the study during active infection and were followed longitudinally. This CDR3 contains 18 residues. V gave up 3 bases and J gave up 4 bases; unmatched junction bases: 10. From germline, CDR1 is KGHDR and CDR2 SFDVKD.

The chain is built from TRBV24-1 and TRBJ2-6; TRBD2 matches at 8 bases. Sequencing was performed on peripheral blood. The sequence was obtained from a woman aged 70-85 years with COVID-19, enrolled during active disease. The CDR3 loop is CATSDSGSSGSGANVLTF. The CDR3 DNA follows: TGTGCCACCAGTGATAGCGGGAGTAGTGGATCCGGGGCCAACGTCCTGACTTTC.